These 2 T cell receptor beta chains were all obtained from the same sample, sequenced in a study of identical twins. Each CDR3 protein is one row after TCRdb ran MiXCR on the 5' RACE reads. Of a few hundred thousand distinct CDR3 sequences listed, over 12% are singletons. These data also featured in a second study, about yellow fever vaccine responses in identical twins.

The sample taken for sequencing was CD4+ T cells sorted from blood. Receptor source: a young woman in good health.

Written as DNA, the CDR3 is TGTGCCAGTATCCGCCCGAGCGGGAGTACTGGTACAGATACGCAGTATTTT. Amino acids: CASIRPSGSTGTDTQYF. The chain recombines TRBV28 with TRBJ2-3; TRBD2 matches at 8 bases. The CDR3 runs to 17 residues. Germline CDR1 is MDHEN and CDR2 is SYDVKM. Losses at the gene ends were 9 bases for V and 3 bases for J; bases not matched to a gene: 17.

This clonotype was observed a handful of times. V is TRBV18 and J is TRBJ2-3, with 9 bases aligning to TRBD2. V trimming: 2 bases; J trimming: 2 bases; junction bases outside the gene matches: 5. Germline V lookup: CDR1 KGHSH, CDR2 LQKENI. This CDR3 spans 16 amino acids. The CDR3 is CASSPEAGGSTDTQYF. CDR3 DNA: TGTGCCAGCTCACCAGAAGCGGGGGGTTCCACAGATACGCAGTATTTT.